The 14 T cell receptor beta chains reported below all come from one sample, sequenced in a study of T cell responses to AZD1222 COVID-19 vaccine. TCRdb keeps only in-frame clones here, not all; method: immunoSEQ multiplex PCR. This sample yields about 150,000 clones, of which 88% are seen a single time; approximately 7% belongs to the top ten. The specimen was peripheral blood, collected after recovery from COVID-19. The receptors here all came from an adult who had recovered from COVID-19.

This sequence joins TRBV7-3 and TRBJ2-3, with 11 bases that match TRBD2. The CDR3 sequence is 16 residues long. The V gene end was trimmed by 1 base and the J gene end by 3 bases; junction bases not matched to a gene: 3. The germline CDR1 and CDR2 sequences are SGHTA and FQGTGA. CDR3 protein: CASSLSASGRTDTQYF. CDR3 in DNA: TGTGCCAGCAGCTTAAGTGCTAGCGGGAGGACAGATACGCAGTATTTT.

This chain links TRBV19 with TRBJ1-1, with 8 bases fitting TRBD1. The CDR3 is 12 amino acids. V shed 6 bases, J shed 9 bases, and the junction held 6 bases outside the gene matches. Germline CDR1 and CDR2: LNHDA and SQIVND (reference sequence). The CDR3 DNA reads TGTGCCAGTAGCCTAACAGGGGGAAAAGCTTTCTTT. Encoded protein: CASSLTGGKAFF.

This clone was seen just once. This rearrangement joins TRBV7-2 to TRBJ2-2; TRBD1 matches at 10 bases. In germline, CDR1 is SGHTA, CDR2 FQGNSA. With 1 base clipped from V and 6 bases from J, the junction kept 5 bases outside the gene matches. The CDR3 has 16 residues. The CDR3 reads CASSLVGTGDSGELFF. CDR3 DNA: TGTGCCAGCAGCTTAGTCGGGACAGGGGATTCCGGGGAGCTGTTTTTT.

The chain recombines TRBV19 with TRBJ1-3; tentative D call: TRBD1 (5 bases). V shed 3 bases and J shed 0 bases, with 18 bases lying between them. Germline-derived CDR1 and CDR2 are LNHDA and SQIVND (reference sequence). CDR3 length: 18 amino acids. The DNA for the CDR3 is TGTGCCAGTAGTATTCAGGGTGGGCAGAGACCCTCTGGAAACACCATATATTTT. Translated: CASSIQGGQRPSGNTIYF.

This clone has a single count. This chain connects TRBV10-3 to TRBJ2-7; 8 bases fit TRBD2. V was pared by 10 bases and J by 4 bases, with 12 bases of the junction left unmatched. This CDR3 has 14 amino acids. CDR1 and CDR2 (germline): ENHRY, SYGVKD. In DNA form, the CDR3 reads TGTGCCACCGGTGGAAGCGGGGGATTGTACGAGCAGTACTTC. It encodes CATGGSGGLYEQYF.

This sequence joins TRBV28 and TRBJ2-7; perhaps TRBD1 as D (6 bases). Per germline, CDR1 MDHEN and CDR2 SYDVKM. The germline V and J ends were trimmed by 5 bases and 6 bases, with 11 bases remaining between them. The CDR3 runs to 12 residues. CDR3 residues: CASSTSGVEQYF. The CDR3 DNA is TGTGCCAGCAGTACCTCAGGGGTCGAGCAGTACTTC.

J is TRBJ2-3 and V is TRBV6-5; TRBD1 aligns across 9 bases. Germline V gene sequence: CDR1 MNHEY, CDR2 SVGAGI. The length of the CDR3 is 15 residues. Trimming at V came to 4 bases and at J to 2 bases, leaving 4 bases not matched to a gene. This CDR3 reads CASSFGQGNTDTQYF. CDR3 nucleotides: TGTGCCAGCAGTTTCGGACAGGGGAACACAGATACGCAGTATTTT.

This chain connects TRBV5-6 to TRBJ2-2, with 7 bases aligning to TRBD1. Germline loops: CDR1 SGHDT, CDR2 YYEEEE. The junction had 10 bases not matched to a gene; V was cut back by 6 bases and J by 5 bases. The CDR3 is 15 residues long. The CDR3 region is CASTQGVRWTGELFF. The CDR3 nucleotides read TGTGCCAGCACCCAGGGGGTTCGGTGGACCGGGGAGCTGTTTTTT.

J is TRBJ2-1 and V is TRBV28; 7 bases are shared with TRBD1. Germline loops: CDR1 MDHEN, CDR2 SYDVKM. The ends lost 2 bases at V and 0 bases at J; junction bases unmatched: 13. This CDR3 has 19 amino acids. CDR3 loop: CASSLGRGRGLTSYNEQFF. DNA for the CDR3: TGTGCCAGCAGTTTAGGGCGAGGTAGGGGGCTAACCTCCTACAATGAGCAGTTCTTC.

The chain couples TRBV6-4 to TRBJ1-2, with 11 bases that match TRBD1. Germline V gene lookup returns CDR1 MRHNA and CDR2 SNTAGT. The junction had 5 bases not matched to a gene; V was cut back by 6 bases and J by 8 bases. The CDR3 is 13 amino acids. The CDR3 is CASSADRGQGYTF. The DNA for the CDR3 is TGTGCCAGCAGCGCGGACAGGGGGCAAGGCTACACCTTC.

The chain joins TRBV6-5 to TRBJ2-7; a possible D gene is TRBD1 (6 bases). V was trimmed by 6 bases and J by 3 bases, leaving 12 bases between them. Germline-derived CDR1 and CDR2 are MNHEY and SVGAGI. There are 13 residues in the CDR3. CDR3 residues: CASSVGDNYEQYF. The CDR3, as DNA: TGTGCCAGCAGCGTAGGGGACAACTACGAGCAGTACTTC.

The rearrangement links TRBV28 to TRBJ2-7; 7 bases are a match to TRBD1. The CDR3 is made up of 13 amino acids. Losses at the gene ends were 4 bases for V and 3 bases for J; bases not matched to a gene: 3. Looked up from germline, CDR1 is MDHEN and CDR2 is SYDVKM. The CDR3 loop is CASSSGQNYEQYF. The CDR3 nucleotides read TGTGCCAGCAGTTCGGGACAGAACTACGAGCAGTACTTC.

The chain joins TRBV4-1 to TRBJ1-2; 9 bases are shared with TRBD1. CDR1 is MGHRA and CDR2 is YSYEKL in the germline V gene. The CDR3 runs to 16 residues. V gave up 1 base and J gave up 9 bases; unmatched junction bases: 12. The CDR3 spells CASSQVGTGRFGSYTF. The CDR3 DNA reads as TGCGCCAGCAGCCAAGTGGGGACAGGGAGGTTCGGCAGCTACACCTTC.

The chain uses TRBV28 and TRBJ1-1, with a possible D match to TRBD1 (5 bases). The CDR3 has 14 residues. V was shortened by 3 bases and J by 6 bases, with 14 bases between the two germline ends. The germline CDR1 and CDR2 sequences are MDHEN and SYDVKM. CDR3 DNA: TGTGCCAGCAGTTTTCAGCGGGGCACGGCTGAAGCTTTCTTT. Its translation is CASSFQRGTAEAFF.